The present T cell receptor beta chain was sequenced within a study of blood T cell repertoires in COVID-19. Study information: Collection of acute and convalescent COVID-19 samples took place in the United States, Italy and Spain. PBMCs, B-cell-depleted T cells, or T cells provided the cDNA or gDNA that made up the material.

Grouping used clinical history reported by participants in a survey and questionnaire. Two negative PCRs, clearance, or symptom resolution were required of recovered Cohort 3 donors. Trimming took 0 bases from V and 6 from J; bases not matched to a gene: 16. Germline V gene sequence: CDR1 ENHRY, CDR2 SYGVKD. This CDR3 spans 20 amino acids. Profiling relied on immunoSEQ multiplex PCR, and the TCRdb table lists in-frame clones only, not all of them. The repertoire includes about 460,000 clones, around 85% of them detected once, and just over 8% sits in the top ten. The chain couples TRBV10-3 to TRBJ2-4; 11 bases are shared with TRBD2. Sequencing input: PBMCs or T cells enriched from blood (not recorded which). This clonotype was obtained from a woman aged 60-75 years who had recovered from COVID-19. The CDR3 region is CAISESVIAGGLPLRNIQYF. In DNA form, the CDR3 reads TGTGCCATCAGTGAGTCGGTAATAGCGGGGGGGCTTCCCCTACGAAACATTCAGTACTTC.